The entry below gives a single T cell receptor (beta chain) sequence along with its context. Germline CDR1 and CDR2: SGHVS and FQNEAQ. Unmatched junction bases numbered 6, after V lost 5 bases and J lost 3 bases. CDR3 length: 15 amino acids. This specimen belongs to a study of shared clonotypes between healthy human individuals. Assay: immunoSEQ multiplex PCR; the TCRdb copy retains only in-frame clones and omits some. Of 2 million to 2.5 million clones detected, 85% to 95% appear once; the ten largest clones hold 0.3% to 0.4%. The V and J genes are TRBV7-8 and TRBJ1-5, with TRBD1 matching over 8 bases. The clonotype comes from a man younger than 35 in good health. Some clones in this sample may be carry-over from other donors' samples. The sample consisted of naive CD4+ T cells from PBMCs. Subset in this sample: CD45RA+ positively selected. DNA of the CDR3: TGTGCCAGCAGCGGTGACAGGGGTGACAATCAGCCCCAGCATTTT. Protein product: CASSGDRGDNQPQHF.